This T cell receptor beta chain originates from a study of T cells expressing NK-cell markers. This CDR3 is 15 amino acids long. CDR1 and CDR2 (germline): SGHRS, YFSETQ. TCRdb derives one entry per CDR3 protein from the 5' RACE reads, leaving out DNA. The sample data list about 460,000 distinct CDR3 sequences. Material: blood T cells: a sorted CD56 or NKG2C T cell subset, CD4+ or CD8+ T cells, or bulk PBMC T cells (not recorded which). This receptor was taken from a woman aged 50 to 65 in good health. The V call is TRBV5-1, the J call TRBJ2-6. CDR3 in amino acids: CASTAARFGANVLTF.